This T cell receptor beta chain is drawn from a study of T cell repertoires in cytomegalovirus infection. Background on the study: As its CMV epitopes, the study selected recently identified HLA-C-restricted and well-studied HLA-B-restricted targets. CMV infection and matching HLA type were both indicated by public TCR beta signatures. Findings of the study overall: HLA-C-restricted CMV-specific TCR beta clonotypes prevailed in the ex vivo response. The study identified carriers of CMV plus the relevant HLA from cumulative public TCR beta family frequency.

MiXCR was run by TCRdb on the reads, yielding one entry per CDR3 protein. The sample lists around 800,000 distinct CDR3 sequences, over 25% occurring once. To note about this clonotype: As yet, its antigen is unknown.

This CDR3 has 15 residues. V lost 2 bases and J lost 0, with 10 bases in between. Germline-derived CDR1 and CDR2 are MGHRA and YSYEKL. Sequencing was performed on cultured CD8+ T cells from PBMCs, taken from culture after CMV antigen stimulation. The clonotype originates from a human donor in good health (CMV status not recorded). Some clones in this sample may be carry-over from other donors' samples. This sequence joins TRBV4-1 and TRBJ1-1, with a possible D match to TRBD1 (5 bases). The CDR3 spells CASSQSKGLNTEAFF. CDR3 coding DNA: TGCGCCAGCAGCCAATCCAAGGGGTTGAACACTGAAGCTTTCTTT.